Listed here are 9 T cell receptor beta chains from one sample, sequenced in a study of CD8+ T cells in alopecia areata. Extracted from the samples, RNA was reverse transcribed into cDNA to serve as the sequencing template. Sequencing used immunoSEQ multiplex PCR; TCRdb keeps in-frame clones, though not all of them. Of about 210,000 clones listed, around two fifths are singletons. The sample's treatment: oral pan-JAK inhibitor, 5-10 mg twice daily. This specimen was CD4+ T cells sorted from blood, taken at approximately week 36, from a patient treated with tofacitinib. The receptors come from a human donor with alopecia areata.

This clone was observed a few times. The same CDR3 arises from other DNA sequences in this sample as well. The rearrangement links TRBV28 to TRBJ2-5; D unresolved. Germline V gene lookup returns CDR1 MDHEN and CDR2 SYDVKM. This CDR3 contains 12 residues. V was clipped by 2 bases and J by 5 bases, with 6 bases between them. DNA for the CDR3: TGTGCCAGCAGTTTAATAGGCGAGACCCAGTACTTC. Protein sequence: CASSLIGETQYF. Full variable domain (remainder filled in from reference TRBV28 and TRBJ2-5): DVKVTQSSRYLVKRTGEKVFLECVQDMDHENMFWYRQDPGLGLRLIYFSYDVKMKEKGDIPEGYSVSREKKERFSLILESASTNQTSMYLCASSLIGETQYFGPGTRLLVL.

This clone was picked up one time. The DNA for the CDR3 is TGTGCCAGCAGTGTACAACCAACCGGGGAGCTGTTTTTT. Residues: CASSVQPTGELFF. V gene TRBV2 combines with J gene TRBJ2-2; D remains ambiguous. CDR3 length: 13 amino acids. Trimming left V 4 bases short and J 5 bases short, with 8 bases between. Germline CDR1 and CDR2: SNHLY and FYNNEI.

V gene TRBV7-2 combines with J gene TRBJ1-2; TRBD1 is a possible D gene (6 bases). Trimming removed 0 bases at V and 6 bases at J, with 14 bases between. The CDR3 loop spans 15 amino acids. Germline V gene lookup returns CDR1 SGHTA and CDR2 FQGNSA. Here the CDR3 reads CASSLAWTDHHGYTF. CDR3 coding DNA: TGTGCCAGCAGCTTAGCATGGACAGACCATCATGGCTACACCTTC.

V gene TRBV7-3 combines with J gene TRBJ2-1; D ambiguous. Germline V gene lookup returns CDR1 SGHTA and CDR2 FQGTGA. V was shortened by 3 bases and J by 5 bases, with 14 bases between the two germline ends. The CDR3 totals 15 residues. The CDR3 is CASSLRSTTNNEQFF. The CDR3 DNA sequence: TGTGCCAGCAGCTTGAGGAGTACTACGAACAATGAGCAGTTCTTC.

J is TRBJ2-1 and V is TRBV7-9, with D possibly matching TRBD2 (5 bases). The CDR3 consists of 12 residues. Trimming took 3 bases from V and 9 from J, leaving 9 bases between them. Germline V gene data show CDR1 as SEHNR and CDR2 as FQNEAQ (reference sequence). CDR3 amino acids: CASSFEGGEQFF. Here the CDR3 DNA reads TGTGCCAGCAGCTTCGAAGGAGGTGAGCAGTTCTTC. Using reference TRBV7-9 and TRBJ2-1 for the parts outside the CDR3, the full variable domain is DTGVSQNPRHKITKRGQNVTFRCDPISEHNRLYWYRQTLGQGPEFLTYFQNEAQLEKSRLLSDRFSAERPKGSFSTLEIQRTEQGDSAMYLCASSFEGGEQFFGPGTRLTVL.

The CDR3 nucleotides are TGTGCCAGCAGTACAGGGGTTCTTGGGGCCAACGTCCTGACTTTC. The encoded protein is CASSTGVLGANVLTF. The chain combines TRBV27 with TRBJ2-6, with 7 bases lining up with TRBD1. The CDR3 runs to 15 residues. CDR1 MNHEY and CDR2 SMNVEV come from the germline V gene (reference sequence). V shed 5 bases, J shed 3 bases, and the junction held 4 bases outside the gene matches.

The chain links TRBV29-1 to TRBJ2-1; a weak D match, TRBD2 (6 bases). The germline V gene encodes CDR1 SQVTM and CDR2 ANQGSEA. The ends were cut back, 2 bases at V and 7 bases at J, with 18 bases in the middle. The CDR3 consists of 15 residues. The CDR3 DNA sequence: TGCAGCGTTGAACTCGGTAGCAGAGGGAGGAATGAGCAGTTCTTC. Protein sequence: CSVELGSRGRNEQFF.

This chain connects TRBV14 to TRBJ2-7; no clear D. Trimming removed 3 bases from V and 3 bases from J, with 6 bases in between. Germline CDR1 SGHDN, CDR2 FVKESK. This CDR3 region has 12 residues. The CDR3 region is CASSHHSYEQYF. CDR3 sequence (DNA): TGTGCCAGCAGCCACCACAGCTACGAGCAGTACTTC.

This rearrangement joins TRBV28 to TRBJ1-5, with D unresolved. Trimming took off 10 bases at V and 7 bases at J, with 8 bases between the two ends. This CDR3 is built from 10 residues. The germline V gene encodes CDR1 MDHEN and CDR2 SYDVKM. The CDR3 sequence is CATAWQPQHF. The CDR3 DNA sequence: TGTGCCACGGCCTGGCAGCCCCAGCATTTT.